The 12 T cell receptor beta chains given below trace back to one sample, sequenced in a study of blood T cell repertoires in COVID-19. Only in-frame clones appear in the TCRdb table, and some are missing; sequencing was by immunoSEQ multiplex PCR. The data hold hundreds of thousands of clones, with more than 85% observed a single time. The sample was PBMCs or T cells enriched from blood (not recorded which). Source of these receptors: a woman aged 60-70 years who had recovered from COVID-19.

The genes are TRBV30 and TRBJ1-2; 7 bases line up with TRBD1. Trimming at V came to 2 bases and at J to 3 bases, leaving 6 bases not matched to a gene. The germline V gene encodes CDR1 GTSNPN and CDR2 SVGIG (reference sequence). This CDR3 spans 14 amino acids. The CDR3 is CAWSRQGSDYGYTF. CDR3 sequence (DNA): TGTGCCTGGAGTCGACAGGGTTCGGACTATGGCTACACCTTC.

This clone is a singleton in its sample. This chain joins TRBV7-2 and TRBJ2-2, with 12 bases fitting TRBD2. The CDR3 extends over 16 amino acids. Germline V gene lookup returns CDR1 SGHTA and CDR2 FQGNSA. The trim removed 7 bases at V and 3 bases at J, leaving 6 bases unmatched. The CDR3 DNA reads as TGTGCCAGCACCCTACTAGCGGGGGGATACACCGGGGAGCTGTTTTTT. Its protein product is CASTLLAGGYTGELFF.

The J gene is TRBJ1-6, the V gene TRBV2; 10 positions match TRBD1. Germline trimming cut 4 bases from V and 4 bases from J; bases unmatched to any gene: 1. CDR1 is SNHLY and CDR2 is FYNNEI in the germline V gene. The CDR3 totals 15 residues. The CDR3 is CASSAGQGYNSPLHF. The CDR3 DNA reads as TGTGCCAGCAGTGCGGGACAGGGGTATAATTCACCCCTCCACTTT.

A single count supports this clone. The CDR3: CACDRAADTQYF. The CDR3 nucleotides are TGTGCCTGTGACAGGGCGGCAGATACGCAGTATTTT. The rearrangement joins TRBV7-9 to TRBJ2-3, with 7 bases fitting TRBD1. This CDR3 has 12 residues. With 11 bases clipped from V and 4 bases from J, the junction kept 6 bases outside the gene matches. Germline loops: CDR1 SEHNR, CDR2 FQNEAQ (reference sequence).

V and J are TRBV19 and TRBJ2-3; D is ambiguous. V was shortened by 1 base and J by 6 bases, with 5 bases between the two germline ends. Germline CDR1 and CDR2: LNHDA and SQIVND (reference sequence). This CDR3 spans 12 amino acids. CDR3 amino acids: CASSIAADTQYF. CDR3 in DNA: TGTGCCAGTAGTATAGCAGCGGATACGCAGTATTTT. Full variable domain (remainder filled in from reference TRBV19 and TRBJ2-3): DGGITQSPKYLFRKEGQNVTLSCEQNLNHDAMYWYRQDPGQGLRLIYYSQIVNDFQKGDIAEGYSVSREKKESFPLTVTSAQKNPTAFYLCASSIAADTQYFGPGTRLTVL.

The chain uses TRBV5-4 and TRBJ1-2, with 11 bases matching TRBD1. The CDR3 sequence is 17 residues long. Trimming cost V 4 bases and J 2 bases; bases outside gene matches: 10. CDR1 is SGHNT and CDR2 is YYREEE in the germline V gene (reference sequence). The CDR3 region is CASSPGQGADVNYGYTF. In DNA form, the CDR3 reads TGTGCCAGCAGCCCAGGACAGGGGGCGGACGTAAACTATGGCTACACCTTC.

The chain uses TRBV10-2 and TRBJ1-4; the match to TRBD1 covers 10 bases. CDR3 length equals 14 residues. The germline CDR1 and CDR2 sequences are WSHSY and SAAADI. V gave up 8 bases and J gave up 5 bases; unmatched junction bases: 5. The CDR3 reads CASHRTGGNEKLFF. The CDR3 nucleotides read TGCGCCAGCCACCGGACAGGGGGGAATGAAAAACTGTTTTTT.

This clone was counted only a few times. This rearrangement joins TRBV5-4 to TRBJ1-1, with D tentatively TRBD1 (5 bases). Deletions cut 4 bases from V and 1 base from J, with 11 bases between. Germline CDR1 reads SGHNT; CDR2 reads YYREEE (reference sequence). The length of the CDR3 is 14 residues. The CDR3 DNA reads as TGTGCCAGCAGCCTTGGGGCAGGGAACACTGAAGCTTTCTTT. Amino acids: CASSLGAGNTEAFF.

The chain links TRBV29-1 to TRBJ2-2; D gene ambiguous. V was shortened by 4 bases and J by 8 bases, with 11 bases between the two germline ends. Germline CDR1 SQVTM, CDR2 ANQGSEA. The CDR3 contains 12 residues. The CDR3 DNA reads TGCAGCGTTGCCCTCCCCGGGGGGGAGCTGTTTTTT. It specifies CSVALPGGELFF.

The chain couples TRBV5-6 to TRBJ1-4; TRBD1 matches at 9 bases. The germline V gene has CDR1 SGHDT and CDR2 YYEEEE. The CDR3 runs 15 residues. The J segment lost 3 bases and the V segment lost 7 bases, leaving 7 bases of the junction unmatched. The CDR3 nucleotides are TGTGCCAGCTTGGGACAGGGAATGGCTAATGAAAAACTGTTTTTT. It codes for CASLGQGMANEKLFF. The complete variable domain, with remaining parts taken from reference TRBV5-6 and TRBJ1-4, reads DAGVTQSPTHLIKTRGQQVTLRCSPKSGHDTVSWYQQALGQGPQFIFQYYEEEERQRGNFPDRFSGHQFPNYSSELNVNALLLGDSALYLCASLGQGMANEKLFFGSGTQLSVL.

The chain recombines TRBV7-9 with TRBJ1-1; perhaps TRBD1 as D (6 bases). V lost 5 bases to trimming and J lost 8 bases, with 18 bases between them. CDR1 SEHNR and CDR2 FQNEAQ come from the germline V gene (reference sequence). The CDR3 runs to 14 residues. The CDR3 nucleotides are TGTGCCAGCAGCCGAGTAGGGGGATCGGGGGAAGCTTTCTTT. Translation gives CASSRVGGSGEAFF.

This clone has just a few counts. This clone may be a read error of a much larger clone one base away. The chain recombines TRBV18 with TRBJ1-2; 9 bases fit TRBD1. Germline V gene lookup returns CDR1 KGHSH and CDR2 LQKENI. V gave up 3 bases and J gave up 4 bases; unmatched junction bases: 6. The CDR3 covers 15 residues. CDR3 sequence reads: CASSPRTGEAYGYTF. DNA of the CDR3: TGTGCCAGCTCACCCCGGACAGGGGAGGCCTATGGCTACACCTTC.